Shown below are 29 T cell receptor beta chains from a single sample sequenced in a study of human T cells and chemical hapten exposure listed by TCRdb under 2021. The method behind the library was RACE. Sequencing took place on a NextSeq 500. TCRdb applied fastp at Q25 and MiXCR to the public reads, then kept only in-frame beta chains. Rows matching on CDR3 protein sequence are summarized as one entry with the most common DNA and genes. The sample yields nearly 80,000 distinct CDR3 sequences; around a tenth were counted once. 1.4% of the sample goes to the ten largest clones. The time point label here, explained by the study, means: patch test 1, 2 weeks after DPC sensitization. Per the publication, the treatment or condition label means: therapeutic diphenylcyclopropenone sensitization with weekly scalp DPC. Sequenced material: whole blood, taken in connection with sensitization to the hapten diphenylcyclopropenone (DPC). The receptors originated from a woman in her fifties or sixties with alopecia areata. Some clones in this sample may be carry-over from other donors' samples.

This rearrangement joins TRBV6-2 or TRBV6-3 to TRBJ1-1; TRBD1 is a possible D gene (6 bases). The CDR3 covers 14 residues. V was trimmed by 2 bases and J by 1 base, leaving 8 bases between them. CDR1 MNHEY and CDR2 SVGEGT come from the germline V gene. The CDR3 sequence is CASSYGTPNTEAFF. As DNA, the CDR3 is TGTGCCAGCAGTTACGGGACACCGAACACTGAAGCTTTCTTT.

The sample holds many counts of this clonotype. The chain uses TRBV29-1 and TRBJ2-3; D gene uncertain. The CDR3 has 12 amino acids. V shed 7 bases and J shed 6 bases, with 14 bases lying between them. Germline V gives CDR1 SQVTM, CDR2 ANQGSEA. CDR3 DNA: TGCAGCGCTCTAACCCCTCCGGATACGCAGTATTTT. It yields the protein CSALTPPDTQYF.

In its sample, this clonotype was seen a few times. DNA for the CDR3: TGTGCCAGCAGCCAGGGACTAGCGGGATTCAGCACAGATACGCAGTATTTT. Its translation is CASSQGLAGFSTDTQYF. The rearrangement uses TRBV12-3 or TRBV12-4 and TRBJ2-3; 13 nucleotides line up with TRBD2. Losses at the gene ends were 6 bases for V and 0 bases for J; bases not matched to a gene: 6. The CDR3 is 17 amino acids.

The chain has TRBV4-1 and TRBJ2-1, with a weak D call TRBD2 (5 bases). The CDR3 covers 12 residues. Trimming removed 1 base from V and 7 bases from J, with 5 bases in between. The V gene's germline CDR1 is MGHRA and CDR2 YSYEKL. DNA for the CDR3: TGCGCCAGCAGCCAAGGCGGGAATGAGCAGTTCTTC. This translates into CASSQGGNEQFF.

The genes are TRBV2 and TRBJ1-5; TRBD1 matches at 8 bases. The V gene's germline CDR1 is SNHLY and CDR2 FYNNEI. This CDR3 contains 15 residues. Trimming at V came to 6 bases and at J to 4 bases, leaving 8 bases not matched to a gene. CDR3 sequence reads: CASRSRTGKNQPQHF. The CDR3 region has the DNA TGTGCCAGCAGGAGCCGGACAGGGAAAAATCAGCCCCAGCATTTT. Drawing the rest from reference TRBV2 and TRBJ1-5, the complete variable domain is EPEVTQTPSHQVTQMGQEVILRCVPISNHLYFYWYRQILGQKVEFLVSFYNNEISEKSEIFDDQFSVERPDGSNFTLKIRSTKLEDSAMYFCASRSRTGKNQPQHFGDGTRLSIL.

The sample holds a few counts of this clonotype. The CDR3 loop is CASSYSDRTETQYF. The CDR3 DNA reads as TGTGCCAGCAGTTATTCCGACAGGACAGAGACCCAGTACTTC. The rearrangement joins TRBV6-6 to TRBJ2-5, with D perhaps TRBD1 (6 bases). Looked up from germline, CDR1 is MNHNY and CDR2 is SVGAGI (reference sequence). Trimming removed 3 bases at V and 4 bases at J, with 12 bases between. CDR3 size: 14 residues.

The chain has TRBV5-5 and TRBJ2-7; 7 nucleotides align to TRBD1. From germline, CDR1 is SGHKS and CDR2 YYEKEE (reference sequence). The J segment lost 3 bases and the V segment lost 0 bases, leaving 3 bases of the junction unmatched. The CDR3 loop spans 14 amino acids. The CDR3 nucleotides read TGTGCCAGCAGCTTGGTAGACAGGGACTACGAGCAGTACTTC. It yields the protein CASSLVDRDYEQYF.

This clonotype was seen only a few times. The V gene is TRBV9, the J gene TRBJ2-6, with 10 bases identical to TRBD1. Looked up from germline, CDR1 is SGDLS and CDR2 is YYNGEE. Trimming removed 3 bases from V and 15 bases from J; junction bases left unmatched: 12. The CDR3 loop spans 15 amino acids. The CDR3 is CASSAPGTGATGLTF. As DNA, the CDR3 is TGTGCCAGCAGCGCCCCCGGGACAGGGGCCACGGGCCTGACTTTC.

The table lists this clonotype with a few counts. The chain combines TRBV9 with TRBJ2-2; D remains ambiguous. Trimming removed 0 bases from V and 8 bases from J, with 8 bases in between. This CDR3 has 13 amino acids. CDR1 and CDR2 from the germline V gene are SGDLS and YYNGEE. The CDR3 nucleotides are TGTGCCAGCAGCGTAGGGGTTTCTGGGGAGCTGTTTTTT. Its translation: CASSVGVSGELFF.

The chain couples TRBV20-1 to TRBJ2-3; 9 nucleotides align to TRBD1. CDR3 length: 14 amino acids. CDR1 DFQATT and CDR2 SNEGSKA come from the germline V gene (reference sequence). J gave up 7 bases and V 5 bases, and 10 bases lay outside the gene matches. This CDR3 is CSAVTGTGLNTQYF. CDR3 sequence (DNA): TGCAGTGCTGTCACCGGGACAGGGTTGAATACGCAGTATTTT.

This clonotype was detected only a few times. J is TRBJ2-5 and V is TRBV6-5; D may be TRBD1 (5 bases). Looked up from germline, CDR1 is MNHEY and CDR2 is SVGAGI. The V end lost 2 bases, the J end lost 1 base, and 14 bases lay between the germline ends. The CDR3 extends over 16 amino acids. In DNA, the CDR3 is TGTGCCAGCAGTTACGCCCAGGGAAACCGCCAAGAGACCCAGTACTTC. This sequence encodes CASSYAQGNRQETQYF.

This clonotype was seen a handful of times. The chain uses TRBV29-1 and TRBJ1-3, with TRBD1 matching 8 bases. With V trimmed by 6 bases and J by 2 bases, 9 bases remained unmatched. Germline CDR1 is SQVTM and CDR2 is ANQGSEA. The CDR3 extends over 15 amino acids. In DNA form, the CDR3 reads TGCAGCGTCGCGGTCGACAGGGGCCCTGGAAACACCATATATTTT. Amino acid sequence: CSVAVDRGPGNTIYF.

The sample holds a few counts of this clonotype. This chain uses TRBV20-1 with TRBJ2-3; 12 positions agree with TRBD2. The trim removed 5 bases at V and 4 bases at J, leaving 7 bases unmatched. Germline lookup yields CDR1 DFQATT and CDR2 SNEGSKA (reference sequence). The CDR3 has 15 amino acids. The CDR3, as DNA: TGCAGTGCTTTTAAGACTAGCGGGAGTCCAGATACGCAGTATTTT. This translates into CSAFKTSGSPDTQYF.

CDR3 coding DNA: TGTGCCAACCTACGGACAGGGGGCGAGGTAGATACGCAGTATTTT. It codes for CANLRTGGEVDTQYF. The V and J genes are TRBV28 and TRBJ2-3; 11 nucleotides match TRBD1. This CDR3 contains 15 residues. Unmatched junction bases numbered 11, after V lost 10 bases and J lost 5 bases. Germline V gene data show CDR1 as MDHEN and CDR2 as SYDVKM. The full variable domain, with the rest looked up from reference TRBV28 and TRBJ2-3, is DVKVTQSSRYLVKRTGEKVFLECVQDMDHENMFWYRQDPGLGLRLIYFSYDVKMKEKGDIPEGYSVSREKKERFSLILESASTNQTSMYLCANLRTGGEVDTQYFGPGTRLTVL.

In this sample, this clonotype turned up many times. The genes are TRBV28 and TRBJ2-1; D not certain. Germline V CDR1 and CDR2: MDHEN, SYDVKM. The CDR3 extends over 11 amino acids. The V gene lost 2 bases and the J gene lost 12 bases, with 8 bases spanning the gap. The CDR3 reads CASSLTRRQFF. Written as DNA, the CDR3 is TGTGCCAGCAGTTTAACCCGTCGGCAGTTCTTC.

This clonotype was observed a few times. The rearrangement uses TRBV7-2 and TRBJ2-7; 7 bases line up with TRBD1. Germline V CDR1 and CDR2: SGHTA, FQGNSA. J was trimmed by 2 bases and V by 8 bases; bases with no gene match: 9. This CDR3 has 14 residues. CDR3 region: CASRQTGPPYEQYF. The CDR3 region has the DNA TGTGCCAGCCGCCAGACAGGGCCCCCCTACGAGCAGTACTTC.

The chain combines TRBV6-5 with TRBJ2-2, with 9 bases that match TRBD2. With 2 bases clipped from V and 6 bases from J, the junction kept 10 bases outside the gene matches. CDR3 length equals 17 residues. Germline CDR1 is MNHEY and CDR2 is SVGAGI. CDR3 region: CASSYPTGGRAPGELFF. The CDR3 DNA is TGTGCCAGCAGTTACCCTACCGGCGGGAGGGCCCCCGGGGAGCTGTTTTTT.

J is TRBJ2-2 and V is TRBV7-8; 9 bases are a match to TRBD2. The CDR3 extends over 16 amino acids. The ends lost 3 bases at V and 4 bases at J; junction bases unmatched: 6. Germline CDR1 and CDR2: SGHVS and FQNEAQ. This chain's CDR3 is CASSFSLAGPTGELFF. In DNA, the CDR3 is TGTGCCAGCAGCTTCTCACTAGCGGGTCCCACCGGGGAGCTGTTTTTT.

This clonotype was observed many times. The chain uses TRBV20-1 and TRBJ2-3; 11 positions agree with TRBD2. CDR3 size: 17 residues. Germline-derived CDR1 and CDR2 are DFQATT and SNEGSKA (reference sequence). Germline trimming cut 4 bases from V and 0 bases from J; bases unmatched to any gene: 9. The CDR3 is CSAIVSGRGASTDTQYF. The CDR3 coding sequence is TGCAGTGCTATAGTTAGCGGGAGGGGGGCTAGCACAGATACGCAGTATTTT.

The sample holds many counts of this clonotype. This chain links TRBV28 with TRBJ2-3; no clear D. Trimming removed 6 bases at V and 1 base at J, with 8 bases between. The length of the CDR3 is 13 residues. Per germline, CDR1 MDHEN and CDR2 SYDVKM. The CDR3 here is CASRPSGTDTQYF. Here the CDR3 DNA reads TGTGCCAGCAGACCCAGCGGCACAGATACGCAGTATTTT.

This clonotype turned up a few times. This chain joins TRBV6-5 and TRBJ2-1, with 8 nucleotides matching TRBD1. Trimming cost V 6 bases and J 9 bases; bases outside gene matches: 10. CDR1 is MNHEY, CDR2 SVGAGI, per germline. The CDR3 has 14 amino acids. DNA of the CDR3: TGTGCCAGCAGCGATGGACAGGGTGGTGGTGAGCAGTTCTTC. Its protein product is CASSDGQGGGEQFF.

In its sample, this clonotype was seen many times. This sequence joins TRBV2 and TRBJ2-7, with TRBD1 as a possible D gene (6 bases). The CDR3 contains 11 residues. CDR1 is SNHLY and CDR2 is FYNNEI in the germline V gene. The ends were cut back, 5 bases at V and 4 bases at J, with 6 bases in the middle. The CDR3 region is CASSRGYEQYF. Written as DNA, the CDR3 is TGTGCCAGCAGTAGGGGGTACGAGCAGTACTTC. The full variable domain, rest sourced from reference TRBV2 and TRBJ2-7, is EPEVTQTPSHQVTQMGQEVILRCVPISNHLYFYWYRQILGQKVEFLVSFYNNEISEKSEIFDDQFSVERPDGSNFTLKIRSTKLEDSAMYFCASSRGYEQYFGPGTRLTVT.

This clonotype came up many times. This chain links TRBV9 with TRBJ1-5; D is ambiguous. V lost 9 bases and J 5 bases, leaving 3 bases between the germline ends. Germline V gene data show CDR1 as SGDLS and CDR2 as YYNGEE. The CDR3 consists of 9 residues. The CDR3 loop is CATHQPQHF. In DNA, the CDR3 is TGTGCCACCCATCAGCCCCAGCATTTT.

This clonotype was found many times. The chain employs TRBV29-1 and TRBJ2-3, with D hard to call. CDR1 SQVTM and CDR2 ANQGSEA come from the germline V gene. The CDR3 has 12 amino acids. V lost 2 bases, J lost 2 bases, and 5 bases lay in between. The CDR3 coding sequence is TGCAGCGTTGAATCTTTCACAGATACGCAGTATTTT. Its protein is CSVESFTDTQYF.

V is TRBV2 and J is TRBJ2-1, with TRBD2 as a possible D gene (6 bases). The CDR3 totals 13 residues. V was trimmed by 9 bases and J by 5 bases, leaving 14 bases between them. The germline gives CDR1 SNHLY, CDR2 FYNNEI. CDR3: CASGGVRNNEQFF. The CDR3 coding sequence is TGTGCCAGTGGCGGGGTGCGGAACAATGAGCAGTTCTTC.

V gene TRBV29-1 combines with J gene TRBJ2-7, with TRBD2 matching 10 bases. Looked up from germline, CDR1 is SQVTM and CDR2 is ANQGSEA. This CDR3 contains 17 residues. The J segment lost 0 bases and the V segment lost 7 bases, leaving 15 bases of the junction unmatched. The CDR3 coding sequence is TGCAGCGCCCGAGGGGCTAGCGGGAGCCCGAGCTCCTACGAGCAGTACTTC. Translated, it gives CSARGASGSPSSYEQYF.

This clonotype has only a few counts. This chain uses TRBV6-6 with TRBJ2-3, with 8 bases fitting TRBD1. Germline CDR1 is MNHNY and CDR2 is SVGAGI (reference sequence). The junction had 8 bases not matched to a gene; V was cut back by 7 bases and J by 5 bases. The CDR3 is made up of 14 amino acids. CDR3 sequence: CASNTQGAKDTQYF. The CDR3 DNA reads as TGTGCCAGCAACACCCAGGGGGCGAAAGATACGCAGTATTTT.

In this sample, this clonotype turned up a few times. This chain connects TRBV21-1 to TRBJ2-4; TRBD1, the D gene given by the table, was not confirmed from the DNA. TRBV21-1 corresponds to a pseudogene. The CDR3 is made up of 11 amino acids. The CDR3 region has the DNA TGTGCCAGCAGATCGGGACAGCCTCAGTACTTC. As protein: CASRSGQPQYF.

This chain uses TRBV7-2 with TRBJ1-2; 11 bases are shared with TRBD1. CDR3 length: 16 amino acids. The trim removed 5 bases at V and 2 bases at J, leaving 7 bases unmatched. Germline-derived CDR1 and CDR2 are SGHTA and FQGNSA. The CDR3, as DNA: TGTGCCAGCAGCGGAGGACAGGGGGCCATCAACTATGGCTACACCTTC. This gives the protein CASSGGQGAINYGYTF.